A single sample gave rise to the 10 T cell receptor beta chains below, sequenced in a study of blood T cell repertoires in COVID-19. Sequenced by immunoSEQ multiplex PCR; TCRdb stores in-frame clones only, minus some. The repertoire includes almost 30,000 clones, around 67% of them detected once, and around 16% sits in the top ten. The material sequenced was peripheral blood. Source of these receptors: a human donor in a cohort sampled during active COVID-19.

This clone was found a few times. The chain combines TRBV2 with TRBJ2-1; D possibly corresponds to TRBD1 (6 bases). V lost 2 bases, J lost 3 bases, and 8 bases lay in between. From germline, CDR1 is SNHLY and CDR2 FYNNEI. The CDR3 consists of 14 residues. The CDR3 sequence: CASSERTDYNEQFF. The CDR3 DNA follows: TGTGCCAGCAGTGAAAGGACAGACTACAATGAGCAGTTCTTC.

This clone was counted a few times. The chain couples TRBV4-2 to TRBJ1-2; the D is unclear. The V and J ends lost 2 bases and 3 bases respectively, with 10 bases between them. The CDR3 spans 14 residues. Germline CDR1 reads LGHNA; CDR2 reads YNFKEQ. The CDR3 spells CASSQPQQDYGYTF. In nucleotides, the CDR3 is TGTGCCAGCAGCCAACCACAGCAAGACTATGGCTACACCTTC.

The rearrangement links TRBV6-5 to TRBJ1-1, with D possibly being TRBD1 (5 bases). Germline-derived CDR1 and CDR2 are MNHEY and SVGAGI. The CDR3 sequence is 16 residues long. The V end was cut by 0 bases, the J end by 4 bases, with 15 bases between. The DNA for the CDR3 is TGTGCCAGCAGTTACTCGAGATTCAGGGTGGGCACTGAAGCTTTCTTT. Translated: CASSYSRFRVGTEAFF.

This clone has more than one count but fewer than ten. V and J are TRBV10-3 and TRBJ2-7; D uncertain. The CDR3 totals 11 residues. Trimming cost V 8 bases and J 3 bases, with 8 bases left between them. Germline values: CDR1 ENHRY, CDR2 SYGVKD. In nucleotides, the CDR3 is TGTGCCATCGGAGCCAACTACGAGCAGTACTTC. Residues: CAIGANYEQYF.

The V gene is TRBV4-2, the J gene TRBJ2-7, with 13 bases aligning to TRBD2. The V and J ends lost 0 bases and 2 bases, in that order; junction bases with no gene match: 16. The germline gives CDR1 LGHNA, CDR2 YNFKEQ. The CDR3 loop spans 21 amino acids. The CDR3 protein is CASSQEGRTSGSGGDPYEQYF. The CDR3 nucleotides are TGTGCCAGCAGCCAAGAAGGAAGGACTAGCGGGAGTGGAGGGGACCCCTACGAGCAGTACTTC.

This chain joins TRBV5-4 and TRBJ2-1, with D possibly TRBD2 on 5 matching bases. The CDR3 has 16 amino acids. V was shortened by 5 bases and J by 0 bases, with 15 bases between the two germline ends. Germline V CDR1 and CDR2: SGHNT, YYREEE (reference sequence). CDR3 in amino acids: CASRPRAESSYNEQFF. The CDR3 bases are TGTGCCAGCAGACCGCGGGCCGAGAGCTCCTACAATGAGCAGTTCTTC.

The chain joins TRBV15 to TRBJ2-1, with 8 bases fitting TRBD2. Germline V gives CDR1 LNHNV, CDR2 YYDKDF (reference sequence). The CDR3 spans 18 residues. Trimming took 0 bases from V and 8 from J; bases not matched to a gene: 15. CDR3 sequence (DNA): TGTGCCACCAGCAGAGAAGCCTATGGAAGCGGGGGTTACGATGAGCAGTTCTTC. Residues: CATSREAYGSGGYDEQFF.

The chain recombines TRBV11-2 with TRBJ2-7; tentatively, D is TRBD1 (7 bases). Looked up from germline, CDR1 is SGHAT and CDR2 is FQNNGV. The ends were cut back, 5 bases at V and 5 bases at J, with 16 bases in the middle. The CDR3 is 14 residues long. CDR3: CASSQGGYGDEQYF. The CDR3 nucleotides read TGTGCCAGCAGCCAGGGGGGATATGGGGACGAGCAGTACTTC. The full variable domain, in which reference TRBV11-2 and TRBJ2-7 provide the parts outside the CDR3, is EAGVAQSPRYKIIEKRQSVAFWCNPISGHATLYWYQQILGQGPKLLIQFQNNGVVDDSQLPKDRFSAERLKGVDSTLKIQPAKLEDSAVYLCASSQGGYGDEQYFGPGTRLTVT.

In this sample, this clone turned up a few times. J is TRBJ1-5 and V is TRBV19; TRBD1 agrees at 7 bases. Trimming removed 6 bases from V and 8 bases from J; junction bases left unmatched: 13. This CDR3 spans 15 amino acids. Germline V gene sequence: CDR1 LNHDA, CDR2 SQIVND (reference sequence). CDR3 nucleotides: TGTGCCAGTAGACCTAGTGCAGGGGGACTAGAGCCCCAGCATTTT. Protein product: CASRPSAGGLEPQHF.

The chain has TRBV5-4 and TRBJ2-7, with TRBD2 identical over 10 bases. CDR3 length equals 15 residues. Germline values: CDR1 SGHNT, CDR2 YYREEE (reference sequence). The V and J ends lost 1 base and 7 bases, in that order; junction bases with no gene match: 8. The CDR3 region is CASSLPSGGDGEQYF. CDR3 bases: TGTGCCAGCAGCTTGCCCAGCGGGGGGGATGGGGAGCAGTACTTC.